Sequencing of this TCR beta chain was carried out in a study of cytomegalovirus exposure and HLA in healthy donors. Germline V CDR1 and CDR2: SNHLY, FYNNEI. J lost 5 bases, V lost 5 bases, and 7 bases had no gene match. The CDR3 is made up of 15 amino acids. The primer mix had 60 Vbeta and 13 Jbeta primers. Produced via immunoSEQ multiplex PCR; TCRdb's table is partial and in-frame only. The sample yields some 140,000 clones, about 80% seen once. Input material: PBMCs. The sequence was obtained from a male donor in good health and CMV-seropositive. The gene calls are TRBV2 and TRBJ2-1, with 9 bases fitting TRBD2. The CDR3 DNA follows: TGTGCCAGCAGTCAGCGGGAGGTGAGCGACAATGAGCAGTTCTTC. It codes for CASSQREVSDNEQFF.